These 16 T cell receptor beta chains were sequenced from one sample in a study of T cells in localized non-small cell lung cancer. Produced via immunoSEQ multiplex PCR; TCRdb's table is partial and in-frame only. This sample carries about 59,000 clones, 90% to 95% of them seen once, and the ten largest clones take less than 20%. The specimen was peripheral blood, collected before any cancer treatment. The receptors shown here come from a man aged 40 to 70 with stage I lung adenocarcinoma.

V is TRBV11-3 and J is TRBJ2-7; 9 bases align to TRBD2. The CDR3 contains 15 residues. The junction had 11 bases not matched to a gene; V was cut back by 5 bases and J by 6 bases. Germline CDR1 SGHNT, CDR2 YENEEA. In nucleotides, the CDR3 is TGTGCCAGCAGCGTAGGGGGACTAGCTGTTTCCGAGCAGTACTTC. Translating gives CASSVGGLAVSEQYF. The full variable domain, in which reference TRBV11-3 and TRBJ2-7 provide the parts outside the CDR3, is EAGVVQSPRYKIIEKKQPVAFWCNPISGHNTLYWYLQNLGQGPELLIRYENEEAVDDSQLPKDRFSAERLKGVDSTLKIQPAELGDSAVYLCASSVGGLAVSEQYFGPGTRLTVT.

This sequence joins TRBV11-1 and TRBJ2-7, with D hard to call. Trimming pared 5 bases from V and 2 bases from J, leaving 10 bases between. The germline gives CDR1 SGHAT, CDR2 FQDESV (reference sequence). CDR3 size: 13 residues. The CDR3 spells CASSLASTYEQYF. Here the CDR3 DNA reads TGTGCCAGCAGCCTCGCGAGTACCTACGAGCAGTACTTC.

The chain uses TRBV7-2 and TRBJ1-5, with unresolved D. Germline V gene data show CDR1 as SGHTA and CDR2 as FQGNSA. The V end was cut by 5 bases, the J end by 3 bases, with 5 bases between. The CDR3 runs 12 residues. CDR3 DNA: TGTGCCAGCAGCGAGTACAATCAGCCCCAGCATTTT. Protein sequence: CASSEYNQPQHF.

This rearrangement joins TRBV4-1 to TRBJ2-4; TRBD1 matches at 9 bases. In germline, CDR1 is MGHRA, CDR2 YSYEKL. The V and J ends lost 3 bases and 1 base, in that order; junction bases with no gene match: 13. This CDR3 is built from 19 residues. CDR3 in amino acids: CASSQLSGDRGYAKNIQYF. CDR3 DNA sequence: TGCGCCAGCAGCCAGCTCTCGGGAGACAGGGGGTATGCCAAAAACATTCAGTACTTC.

The genes are TRBV11-3 and TRBJ2-7; D is uncertain. Per the germline V gene, CDR1 is SGHNT and CDR2 is YENEEA. The CDR3 extends over 16 amino acids. V gave up 5 bases and J gave up 2 bases, with 19 bases separating them. Here the CDR3 DNA reads TGTGCCAGCAGCCCCAGACTCTCGACGGTTACCTACGAGCAGTACTTC. It yields the protein CASSPRLSTVTYEQYF. The entire variable domain, with the rest obtained from reference TRBV11-3 and TRBJ2-7, is as follows: EAGVVQSPRYKIIEKKQPVAFWCNPISGHNTLYWYLQNLGQGPELLIRYENEEAVDDSQLPKDRFSAERLKGVDSTLKIQPAELGDSAVYLCASSPRLSTVTYEQYFGPGTRLTVT.

The rearrangement joins TRBV14 to TRBJ1-6, with 12 positions matching TRBD1. The CDR3 covers 16 residues. Germline CDR1 and CDR2: SGHDN and FVKESK. Trimming took 6 bases from V and 9 from J; bases not matched to a gene: 9. Here the CDR3 reads CASRHLGQGARSPLHF. CDR3 DNA: TGTGCCAGCAGACATTTGGGACAGGGGGCTCGTTCACCCCTCCACTTT.

The chain couples TRBV18 to TRBJ2-7; D is possibly TRBD1 (5 bases). The CDR3 totals 13 residues. Trimming removed 3 bases from V and 3 bases from J, with 9 bases in between. Germline lookup yields CDR1 KGHSH and CDR2 LQKENI. The DNA of the CDR3 is TGTGCCAGCTCACCTGGACAATTCTACGAGCAGTACTTC. Translation: CASSPGQFYEQYF.

The V call is TRBV6-5, the J call TRBJ2-7; 9 bases agree with TRBD2. Trimming at V came to 0 bases and at J to 0 bases, leaving 0 bases not matched to a gene. The CDR3 covers 15 residues. Germline V gene sequence: CDR1 MNHEY, CDR2 SVGAGI. The CDR3 loop reads CASSYSSGSSYEQYF. The CDR3 region has the DNA TGTGCCAGCAGTTACTCTAGCGGGAGCTCCTACGAGCAGTACTTC.

The V gene is TRBV7-9, the J gene TRBJ2-3; no definite D call. This CDR3 has 13 residues. Trimming stripped 5 bases from V and 2 bases from J, with 8 bases between. In germline, CDR1 is SEHNR, CDR2 FQNEAQ (reference sequence). The CDR3: CASSPTPTDTQYF. The CDR3 coding sequence is TGTGCCAGCAGCCCGACCCCCACAGATACGCAGTATTTT.

The CDR3 DNA reads as TGTGCCAGCAGCCTTAGCTCCTATAATTCACCCCTCCACTTT. Amino acid sequence: CASSLSSYNSPLHF. The chain combines TRBV9 with TRBJ1-6; D is unresolved. The CDR3 runs to 14 residues. CDR1 is SGDLS, CDR2 YYNGEE, per germline. V lost 4 bases and J lost 0, with 5 bases in between.

The genes are TRBV4-2 and TRBJ2-3, with 11 bases matching TRBD1. CDR3 length: 17 amino acids. V lost 0 bases, J lost 3 bases, and 5 bases stayed unmatched. CDR1 is LGHNA, CDR2 YNFKEQ, per germline. The CDR3 sequence: CASSQEPGTGGTDTQYF. CDR3 nucleotide sequence: TGTGCCAGCAGCCAAGAGCCCGGGACAGGGGGAACAGATACGCAGTATTTT.

V usage is TRBV11-3 and J usage is TRBJ2-7, with D maybe TRBD2 (6 bases). In germline, CDR1 is SGHNT, CDR2 YENEEA. This CDR3 is built from 16 residues. V lost 1 base to trimming and J lost 3 bases, with 16 bases between them. CDR3: CASSLGGGTGYYEQYF. CDR3 DNA sequence: TGTGCCAGCAGCTTAGGAGGAGGGACGGGCTACTACGAGCAGTACTTC.

The J gene is TRBJ2-7, the V gene TRBV27, with 7 bases aligning to TRBD1. V lost 3 bases and J lost 2; bases outside the gene matches: 1. The germline V gene encodes CDR1 MNHEY and CDR2 SMNVEV (reference sequence). The CDR3 spans 13 residues. CDR3 residues: CASSFGQAYEQYF. The DNA of the CDR3 is TGTGCCAGCAGTTTCGGACAGGCCTACGAGCAGTACTTC.

The chain combines TRBV5-6 with TRBJ1-4, with 9 bases aligning to TRBD1. J was trimmed by 5 bases and V by 4 bases; bases with no gene match: 9. The CDR3 runs 16 residues. Germline CDR1 and CDR2: SGHDT and YYEEEE. CDR3 sequence reads: CASSPLRDRENEKLFF. CDR3 DNA: TGTGCCAGCAGCCCCCTCCGGGACAGGGAAAATGAAAAACTGTTTTTT.

The rearrangement uses TRBV7-9 and TRBJ1-5; D uncertain. Trimming removed 0 bases at V and 3 bases at J, with 3 bases between. Germline V gene lookup returns CDR1 SEHNR and CDR2 FQNEAQ (reference sequence). This CDR3 is built from 13 residues. The CDR3 region has the DNA TGTGCCAGCAGCTTAGCGAACAATCAGCCCCAGCATTTT. This translates into CASSLANNQPQHF.

The V and J genes are TRBV27 and TRBJ2-1; the D gene is possibly TRBD2 (5 bases). The CDR3 loop spans 11 amino acids. CDR1 and CDR2 (germline): MNHEY, SMNVEV (reference sequence). The V gene lost 8 bases and the J gene lost 8 bases, with 10 bases spanning the gap. The DNA for the CDR3 is TGTGCCAGCTTACTAGGGCATGAGCAGTTCTTC. Amino acids: CASLLGHEQFF.